These T cell receptor beta chains were read from a single sample in a study of graft-versus-host responses after intestinal transplantation. Only in-frame clones appear in the TCRdb table, and some are missing; sequencing was by immunoSEQ multiplex PCR. The profile shows about 90,000 clones, 85% to 95% of them singletons. Their specific antigens are unknown. Sequenced material: unstimulated CD4+ T cells sorted from spleen or lymph node cells, taken before transplant. The source is a human donor who was the organ donor for an intestinal transplant. Each CDR3 is given with its conserved first and last residue. The D gene is left open where the match is weak. The size field is filled for only some rows; it gives once, few, many or a size class.

V gene	clone size	J gene	D gene	CDR3 protein	CDR3 DNA
TRBV11-3	.	TRBJ2-5	.	CASSPGDAWETQYF	TGTGCCAGCAGCCCAGGTGACGCATGGGAGACCCAGTACTTC
TRBV11-3	.	TRBJ2-7	.	CASTRGGRGYEQYF	TGTGCCAGCACCCGAGGTGGCAGGGGCTACGAGCAGTACTTC
TRBV29-1	.	TRBJ1-2	.	CSVEAQGTYGYTF	TGCAGCGTTGAGGCCCAGGGGACCTATGGCTACACCTTC
TRBV7-3	.	TRBJ2-1	TRBD2	CASSLTGTSGEEQFF	TGTGCCAGCAGCTTAACCGGGACTAGCGGGGAAGAGCAGTTCTTC
TRBV5-1	.	TRBJ2-3	.	CASSSNHPYTLSTDTQYF	TGCGCCAGCAGCTCCAACCACCCTTACACCCTGAGCACAGATACGCAGTATTTT
TRBV9	.	TRBJ2-5	TRBD2	CASSVGGTSGRGETQYF	TGTGCCAGCAGCGTAGGGGGGACTAGCGGGAGAGGGGAGACCCAGTACTTC
TRBV5-1	.	TRBJ2-7	.	CASSALTGRSYEQYF	TGCGCCAGCAGCGCCCTGACAGGTCGCTCCTACGAGCAGTACTTC
TRBV30	.	TRBJ2-7	TRBD1	CAWGQESYEQYF	TGTGCCTGGGGACAGGAGTCCTACGAGCAGTACTTC
TRBV30	.	TRBJ2-3	.	CAWLRIWREMDTQYF	TGTGCCTGGTTGCGCATATGGCGGGAAATGGATACGCAGTATTTT
TRBV27	.	TRBJ1-1	TRBD1	CASSLFRGQGTEAFF	TGTGCCAGCAGTTTATTCAGGGGGCAGGGCACTGAAGCTTTCTTT
TRBV5-1	once	TRBJ1-1	.	CASRQGTRPEAFF	TGCGCCAGCCGTCAGGGGACGCGCCCTGAAGCTTTCTTT
TRBV9	.	TRBJ2-3	.	CASSAGSTRVDTQYF	TGTGCCAGCAGCGCGGGTTCGACCCGGGTAGATACGCAGTATTTT
TRBV7-2	.	TRBJ2-3	TRBD2	CASSTASGWAASTDTQYF	TGTGCCAGCAGCACCGCTAGCGGGTGGGCCGCTAGCACAGATACGCAGTATTTT
TRBV10-2	.	TRBJ2-4	TRBD2	CASSEPGLASAKNIQYF	TGCGCCAGCAGTGAGCCGGGACTAGCAAGCGCCAAAAACATTCAGTACTTC
TRBV7-8	.	TRBJ1-2	TRBD1	CASSGTTGGNYGYTF	TGTGCCAGCAGCGGAACGACAGGGGGTAACTATGGCTACACCTTC
TRBV28	.	TRBJ2-1	TRBD2	CASSLPSGRVYNEQFF	TGTGCCAGCAGTTTGCCTAGCGGGAGAGTTTACAATGAGCAGTTCTTC
TRBV5-1	.	TRBJ2-5	TRBD1	CASTQNRGSGETQYF	TGCGCCAGCACCCAAAACAGGGGGAGTGGAGAGACCCAGTACTTC
TRBV5-1	.	TRBJ2-5	TRBD1	CASSLIPAGGASETQYF	TGCGCCAGCAGCTTAATCCCTGCAGGGGGCGCGTCCGAGACCCAGTACTTC
TRBV21-1	once	TRBJ1-2	.	CASSGQDVNYGYTF	TGTGCCAGCAGCGGACAGGACGTTAACTATGGCTACACCTTC
TRBV6-1	.	TRBJ2-3	.	CASSVNRWTDTQYF	TGTGCCAGCAGTGTAAACAGGTGGACAGATACGCAGTATTTT
TRBV6-5	.	TRBJ1-6	.	CASSNTLLSPLHF	TGTGCCAGCAGCAACACCCTTTTGTCACCCCTCCACTTT
TRBV5-4	.	TRBJ1-2	.	CASSYLRGEATF	TGTGCCAGCAGCTATCTCAGGGGTGAAGCCACCTTC
TRBV27	.	TRBJ1-1	.	CASSRLPGVNTEAFF	TGTGCCAGCAGTCGCCTCCCGGGGGTGAACACTGAAGCTTTCTTT
TRBV5-1	.	TRBJ2-7	TRBD2	CASSPNLAGGSYEQYF	TGCGCCAGCAGCCCCAATCTAGCGGGGGGCTCCTACGAGCAGTACTTC
TRBV7-2	.	TRBJ2-3	.	CASSLAGRPGEGTDTQYF	TGTGCCAGCAGCTTAGCGGGGCGCCCCGGCGAGGGCACAGATACGCAGTATTTT
TRBV28	few	TRBJ1-2	TRBD1	CASSLWGTGFTF	TGTGCCAGCAGTTTATGGGGGACAGGGTTCACCTTC
TRBV5-6	once	TRBJ2-5	.	CASTLGALAVQETQYF	TGTGCCAGCACCCTGGGGGCCCTAGCGGTACAAGAGACCCAGTACTTC
TRBV5-1	.	TRBJ1-6	TRBD1	CASSLGEGTAYNSPLHF	TGCGCCAGCAGCTTGGGAGAAGGGACAGCATATAATTCACCCCTCCACTTT
TRBV11-2	.	TRBJ2-5	TRBD2	CASSPGTSGGETQYF	TGTGCCAGCAGCCCCGGGACTAGTGGAGGAGAGACCCAGTACTTC
TRBV28	.	TRBJ2-1	.	CASNRGRSYNEQFF	TGTGCCAGCAACCGGGGTCGCTCCTACAATGAGCAGTTCTTC
TRBV6-1	.	TRBJ1-3	.	CASSRGTGNTIYF	TGTGCCAGCAGCAGGGGTACTGGAAACACCATATATTTT
TRBV1	once	TRBJ2-1	.	CTSRPPSWWIGSISYNEQFF	TGCACCAGCAGACCCCCTTCTTGGTGGATCGGGAGCATTTCCTACAATGAGCAGTTCTTC
TRBV20-1	.	TRBJ1-2	.	CSAPGAYGYTF	TGCAGTGCTCCTGGAGCCTATGGCTACACCTTC